The clone carrying this T cell receptor beta chain was recorded many times. Between the trimmed V and J ends, which lost 5 bases and 1 base, there was a span of 14 bases. This CDR3 region has 15 residues. Germline CDR1 and CDR2: SEHNR and FQNEAQ (reference sequence). This sample was included in a study of CD8 T cells in ankylosing spondylitis. TCRdb reprocessed the 5' RACE reads via MiXCR and lists one record per CDR3 protein. Among 200,000 to 250,000 distinct CDR3 sequences listed, 20% to 30% were seen once. V is TRBV7-9 and J is TRBJ2-5; tentatively, D is TRBD1 (6 bases). The sample was blood, either unsorted or a sorted T cell fraction (not recorded which). The TCR was taken from a male donor with ankylosing spondylitis or in good health (not recorded which). CDR3 coding DNA: TGTGCCAGCAGCCAACAGGGATACATCCAAGAGACCCAGTACTTC. The encoded protein is CASSQQGYIQETQYF.